This T cell receptor beta chain was identified during a study of T cell responses to AZD1222 COVID-19 vaccine. Study conclusions and caveats: White British donors predominated, females outnumbered males, and clonal diversity was possibly underestimated. Regions 160-218 and 743-854 held dominance among vaccine-associated CD4 TCRs, which spanned spike.

V was cut by 4 bases and J by 8 bases, with 12 bases left in between. The CDR3 length is 13 residues. The table came from immunoSEQ multiplex PCR; TCRdb's copy has only in-frame clones and leaves some out. The profile shows approximately 190,000 clones, 85% to 95% of them singletons. Concerning this clone itself: Antigen specificity is unknown.

V is TRBV12-3 or TRBV12-4 and J is TRBJ1-5; TRBD1 might be the D (6 bases). The clonotype comes from an adult in good health. This specimen was peripheral blood, taken on day 0 of AZD1222 vaccination. The CDR3 DNA sequence: TGTGCCAGCAGTTCCTCAGGGGTTGAGCCCCAGCATTTT. It specifies CASSSSGVEPQHF.